Sequencing of this T cell receptor (beta chain) was carried out in a study of CD8 T cells in ankylosing spondylitis. Germline V gene sequence: CDR1 GTSNPN, CDR2 SVGIG (reference sequence). Trimming pared 2 bases from V and 0 bases from J, leaving 4 bases between. The CDR3 extends over 12 amino acids. Molecular-barcoded quantitative 5'-RACE produced these TCR beta libraries. TCRdb ran MiXCR on the 5' RACE reads and lists one entry per CDR3 protein. The sample lists 250,000 or so distinct CDR3 sequences, over 9.5% seen once, with about 3% in the top ten. This clonotype was seen ten or more times. The sequence was obtained from a male donor with ankylosing spondylitis or in good health (not recorded which). This chain links TRBV30 with TRBJ1-1; D unclear. What was sequenced was blood, either unsorted or a sorted T cell fraction (not recorded which). CDR3 nucleotides: TGTGCCTGGAGTAGTTTGAACACTGAAGCTTTCTTT. Translation gives CAWSSLNTEAFF.